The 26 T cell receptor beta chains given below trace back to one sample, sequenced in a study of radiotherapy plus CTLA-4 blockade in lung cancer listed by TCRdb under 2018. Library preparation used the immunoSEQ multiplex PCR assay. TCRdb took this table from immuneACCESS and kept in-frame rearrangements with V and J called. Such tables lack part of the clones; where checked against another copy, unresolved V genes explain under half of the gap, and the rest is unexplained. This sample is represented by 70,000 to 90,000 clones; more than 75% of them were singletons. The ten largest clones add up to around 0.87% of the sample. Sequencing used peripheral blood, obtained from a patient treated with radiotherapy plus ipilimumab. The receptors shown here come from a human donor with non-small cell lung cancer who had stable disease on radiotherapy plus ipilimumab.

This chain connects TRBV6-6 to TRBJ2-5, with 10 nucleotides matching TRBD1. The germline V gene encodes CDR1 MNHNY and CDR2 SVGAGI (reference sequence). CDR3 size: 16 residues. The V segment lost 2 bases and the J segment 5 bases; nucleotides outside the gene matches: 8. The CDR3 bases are TGTGCCAGCAGTTACGACGGACAGGGGGGATCGGAGACCCAGTACTTC. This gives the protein CASSYDGQGGSETQYF.

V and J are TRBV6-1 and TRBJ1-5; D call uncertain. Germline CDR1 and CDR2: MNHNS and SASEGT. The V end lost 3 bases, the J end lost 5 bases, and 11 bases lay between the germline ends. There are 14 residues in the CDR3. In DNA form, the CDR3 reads TGTGCCAGCAGTGAGCCTGGTGGACATCAGCCCCAGCATTTT. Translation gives CASSEPGGHQPQHF.

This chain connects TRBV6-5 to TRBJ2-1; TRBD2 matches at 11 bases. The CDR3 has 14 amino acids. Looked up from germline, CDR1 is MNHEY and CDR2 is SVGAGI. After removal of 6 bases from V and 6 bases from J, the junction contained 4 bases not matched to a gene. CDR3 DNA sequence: TGTGCCAGCAGCTTAGCGGGAGGGCCCAATGAGCAGTTCTTC. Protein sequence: CASSLAGGPNEQFF.

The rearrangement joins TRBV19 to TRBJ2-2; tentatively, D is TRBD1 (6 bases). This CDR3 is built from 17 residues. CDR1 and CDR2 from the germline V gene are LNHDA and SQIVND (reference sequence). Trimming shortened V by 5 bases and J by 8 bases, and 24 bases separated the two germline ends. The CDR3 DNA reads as TGTGCCAGTAGTTCTAGCCGGGACATCGGTATAGTGGGGGAGCTGTTTTTT. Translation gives CASSSSRDIGIVGELFF.

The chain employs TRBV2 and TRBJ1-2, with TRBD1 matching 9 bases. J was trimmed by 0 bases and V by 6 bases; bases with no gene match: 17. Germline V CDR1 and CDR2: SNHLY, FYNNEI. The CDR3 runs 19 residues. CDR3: CASRPGQGIDLISNYGYTF. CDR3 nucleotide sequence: TGTGCCAGCAGGCCGGGACAGGGCATCGACCTCATTTCTAACTATGGCTACACCTTC.

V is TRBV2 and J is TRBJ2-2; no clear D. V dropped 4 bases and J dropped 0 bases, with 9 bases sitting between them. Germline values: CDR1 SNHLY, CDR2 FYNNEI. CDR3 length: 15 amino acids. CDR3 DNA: TGTGCCAGCAGTGCTAAGGTTACGAACACCGGGGAGCTGTTTTTT. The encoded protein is CASSAKVTNTGELFF.

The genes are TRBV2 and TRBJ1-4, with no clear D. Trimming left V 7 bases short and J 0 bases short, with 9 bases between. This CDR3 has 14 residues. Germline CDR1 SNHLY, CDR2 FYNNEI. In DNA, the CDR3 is TGTGCCAGCAATACCGTTGCAACTAATGAAAAACTGTTTTTT. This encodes CASNTVATNEKLFF.

The CDR3 here is CASSQGGNTHYGYTF. In DNA form, the CDR3 reads TGTGCCAGCAGCCAAGGGGGCAACACACACTATGGCTACACCTTC. The chain joins TRBV14 to TRBJ1-2, with D maybe TRBD1 (5 bases). The CDR3 totals 15 residues. Trimming left V 1 base short and J 3 bases short, with 12 bases between. Germline V gene lookup returns CDR1 SGHDN and CDR2 FVKESK.

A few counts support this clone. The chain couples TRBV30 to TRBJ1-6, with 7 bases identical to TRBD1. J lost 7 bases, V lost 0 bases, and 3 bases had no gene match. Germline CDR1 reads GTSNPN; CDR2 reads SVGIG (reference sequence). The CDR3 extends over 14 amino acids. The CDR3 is CAWSVQGRNSPLHF. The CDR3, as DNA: TGTGCCTGGAGTGTACAGGGGCGAAATTCACCCCTCCACTTT.

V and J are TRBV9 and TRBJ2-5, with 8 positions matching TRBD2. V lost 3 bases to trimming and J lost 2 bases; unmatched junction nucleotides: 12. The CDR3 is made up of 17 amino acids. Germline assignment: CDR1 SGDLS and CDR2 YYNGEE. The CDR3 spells CASSGLAGLELQETQYF. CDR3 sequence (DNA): TGTGCCAGCAGCGGCCTAGCGGGTTTAGAATTGCAAGAGACCCAGTACTTC.

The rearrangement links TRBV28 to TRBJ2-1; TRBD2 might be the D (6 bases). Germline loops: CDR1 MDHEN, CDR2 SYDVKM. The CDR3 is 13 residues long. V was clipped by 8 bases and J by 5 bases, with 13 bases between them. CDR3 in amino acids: CASLGGSHNEQFF. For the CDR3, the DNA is TGTGCCAGCCTTGGAGGGTCCCACAATGAGCAGTTCTTC.

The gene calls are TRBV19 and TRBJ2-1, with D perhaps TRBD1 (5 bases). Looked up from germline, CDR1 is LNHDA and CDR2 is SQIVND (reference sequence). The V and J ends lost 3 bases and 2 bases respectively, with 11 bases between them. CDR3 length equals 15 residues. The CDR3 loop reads CASSIEDKPYNEQFF. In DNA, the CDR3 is TGTGCCAGTAGTATTGAGGACAAACCCTACAATGAGCAGTTCTTC.

CDR3 amino acids: CASSQDIAGTSAFF. DNA of the CDR3: TGTGCCAGCAGCCAAGATATTGCCGGGACTAGCGCTTTCTTT. This chain connects TRBV4-2 to TRBJ1-1; possibly TRBD1 for D (5 bases). CDR1 and CDR2 from the germline V gene are LGHNA and YNFKEQ. This CDR3 comprises 14 residues. V lost 0 bases, J lost 11 bases, and 16 bases lay in between.

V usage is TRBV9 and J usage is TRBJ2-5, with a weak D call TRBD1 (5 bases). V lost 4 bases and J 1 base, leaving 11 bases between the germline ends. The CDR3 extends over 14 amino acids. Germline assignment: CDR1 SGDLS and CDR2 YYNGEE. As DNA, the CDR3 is TGTGCCAGCAGCCCCCGACAGACCCAAGAGACCCAGTACTTC. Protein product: CASSPRQTQETQYF.

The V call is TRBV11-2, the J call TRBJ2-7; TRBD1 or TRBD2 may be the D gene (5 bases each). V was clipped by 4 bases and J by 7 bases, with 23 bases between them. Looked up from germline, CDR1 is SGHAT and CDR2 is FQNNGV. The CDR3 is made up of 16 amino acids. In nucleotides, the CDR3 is TGTGCCAGCAGCTCCTACCGGGACGGGATAGTTCGGGAGCAGTACTTC. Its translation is CASSSYRDGIVREQYF.

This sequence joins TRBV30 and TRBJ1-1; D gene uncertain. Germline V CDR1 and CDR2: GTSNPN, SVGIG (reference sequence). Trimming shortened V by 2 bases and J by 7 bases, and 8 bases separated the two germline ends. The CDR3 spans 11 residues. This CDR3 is CAWSLTREAFF. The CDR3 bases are TGTGCCTGGAGTTTAACACGTGAAGCTTTCTTT.

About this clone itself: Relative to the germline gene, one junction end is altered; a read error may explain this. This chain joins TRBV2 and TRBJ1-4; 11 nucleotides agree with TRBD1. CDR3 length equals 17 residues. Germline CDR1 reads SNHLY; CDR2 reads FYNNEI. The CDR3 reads CASSGDRGFRAAENLFF. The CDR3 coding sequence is TGTGCCAGCAGCGGGGACAGGGGGTTTAGAGCGGCCGAAAACCTGTTTTTT.

CDR3 nucleotide sequence: TGTGCCAGCAGCGTGGGCCTAGCGGGGGGGCCGTACACCGGGGAGCTGTTTTTT. Translating it yields CASSVGLAGGPYTGELFF. The chain recombines TRBV9 with TRBJ2-2; 12 nucleotides align to TRBD2. CDR1 is SGDLS, CDR2 YYNGEE, per germline. The CDR3 extends over 18 amino acids. Trimming removed 2 bases from V and 3 bases from J; junction bases left unmatched: 8.

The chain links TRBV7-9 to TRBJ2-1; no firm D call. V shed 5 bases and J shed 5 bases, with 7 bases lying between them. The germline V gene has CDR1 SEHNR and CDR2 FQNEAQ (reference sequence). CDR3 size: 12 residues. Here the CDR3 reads CASSPPNNEQFF. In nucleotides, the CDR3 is TGTGCCAGCAGCCCCCCGAACAATGAGCAGTTCTTC.

The CDR3 here is CASSLGQGGGNTIYF. The CDR3, as DNA: TGTGCCAGCAGTTTGGGACAGGGGGGTGGAAACACCATATATTTT. V gene TRBV6-5 combines with J gene TRBJ1-3, with 11 positions matching TRBD1. Germline-derived CDR1 and CDR2 are MNHEY and SVGAGI. The CDR3 runs 15 residues. The junction had 2 bases not matched to a gene; V was cut back by 4 bases and J by 3 bases.

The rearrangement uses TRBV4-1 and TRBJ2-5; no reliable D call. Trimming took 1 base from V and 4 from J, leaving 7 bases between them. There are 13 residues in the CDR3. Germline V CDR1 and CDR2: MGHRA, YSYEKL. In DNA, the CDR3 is TGCGCCAGCAGCCAAGTCGGTGGAGAGACCCAGTACTTC. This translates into CASSQVGGETQYF.

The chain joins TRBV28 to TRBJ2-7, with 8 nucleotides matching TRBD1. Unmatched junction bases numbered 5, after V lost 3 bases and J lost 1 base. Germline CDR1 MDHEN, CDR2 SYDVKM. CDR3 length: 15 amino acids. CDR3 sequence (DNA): TGTGCCAGCAGTTTGCCACAGGGGGATTCCTACGAGCAGTACTTC. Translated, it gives CASSLPQGDSYEQYF.

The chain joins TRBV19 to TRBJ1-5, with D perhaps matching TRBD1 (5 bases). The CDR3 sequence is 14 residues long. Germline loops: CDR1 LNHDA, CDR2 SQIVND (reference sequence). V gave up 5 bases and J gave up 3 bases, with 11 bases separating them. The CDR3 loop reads CASSYQGYNQPQHF. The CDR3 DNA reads TGTGCCAGTAGTTATCAGGGATACAATCAGCCCCAGCATTTT.

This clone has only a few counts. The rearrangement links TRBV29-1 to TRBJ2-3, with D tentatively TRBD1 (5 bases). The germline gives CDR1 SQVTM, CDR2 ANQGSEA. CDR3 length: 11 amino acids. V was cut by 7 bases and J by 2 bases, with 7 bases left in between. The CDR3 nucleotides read TGCAGCGGGGGCCCCACAGATACGCAGTATTTT. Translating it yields CSGGPTDTQYF.

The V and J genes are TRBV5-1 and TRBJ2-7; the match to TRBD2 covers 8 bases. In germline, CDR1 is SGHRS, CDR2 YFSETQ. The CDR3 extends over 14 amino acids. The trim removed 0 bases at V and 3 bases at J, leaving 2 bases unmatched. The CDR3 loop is CASSLEAGGYEQYF. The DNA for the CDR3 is TGCGCCAGCAGCTTGGAGGCGGGGGGCTACGAGCAGTACTTC.

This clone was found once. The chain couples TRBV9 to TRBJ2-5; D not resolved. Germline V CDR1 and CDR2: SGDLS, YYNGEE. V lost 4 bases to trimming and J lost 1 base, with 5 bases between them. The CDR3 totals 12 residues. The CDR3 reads CASSPTQETQYF. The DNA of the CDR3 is TGTGCCAGCAGCCCCACCCAAGAGACCCAGTACTTC.